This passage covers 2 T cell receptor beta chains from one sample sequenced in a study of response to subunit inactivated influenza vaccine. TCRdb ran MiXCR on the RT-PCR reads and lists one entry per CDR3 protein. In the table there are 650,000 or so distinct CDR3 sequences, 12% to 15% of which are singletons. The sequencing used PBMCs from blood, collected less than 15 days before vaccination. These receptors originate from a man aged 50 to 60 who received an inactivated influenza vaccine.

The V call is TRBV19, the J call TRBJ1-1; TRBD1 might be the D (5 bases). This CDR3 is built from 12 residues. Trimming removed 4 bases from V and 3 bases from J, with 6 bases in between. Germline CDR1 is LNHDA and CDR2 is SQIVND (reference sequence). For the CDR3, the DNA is TGTGCCAGTAGTAAACAGGACACTGAAGCTTTCTTT. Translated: CASSKQDTEAFF.

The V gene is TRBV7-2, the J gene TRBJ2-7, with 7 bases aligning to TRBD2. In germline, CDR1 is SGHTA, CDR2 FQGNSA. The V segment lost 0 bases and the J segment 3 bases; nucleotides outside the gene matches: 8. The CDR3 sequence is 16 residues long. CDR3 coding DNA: TGTGCCAGCAGCTTAGCCTCTAGCGGTTCCATCTACGAGCAGTACTTC. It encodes CASSLASSGSIYEQYF.